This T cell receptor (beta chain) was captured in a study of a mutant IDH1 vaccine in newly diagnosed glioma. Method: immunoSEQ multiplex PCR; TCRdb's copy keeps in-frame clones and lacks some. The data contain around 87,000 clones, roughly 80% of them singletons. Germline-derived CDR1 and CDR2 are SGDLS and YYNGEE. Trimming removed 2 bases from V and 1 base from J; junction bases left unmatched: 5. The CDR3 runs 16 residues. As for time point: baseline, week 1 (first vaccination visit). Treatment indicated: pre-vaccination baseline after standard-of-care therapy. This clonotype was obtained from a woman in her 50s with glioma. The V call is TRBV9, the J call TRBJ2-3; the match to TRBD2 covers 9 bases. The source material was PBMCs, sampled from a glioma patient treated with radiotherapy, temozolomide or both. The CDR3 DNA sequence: TGTGCCAGCAGCGTGACTCCTAGCGGGGGCACAGATACGCAGTATTTT. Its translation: CASSVTPSGGTDTQYF. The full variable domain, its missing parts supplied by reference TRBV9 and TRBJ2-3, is DSGVTQTPKHLITATGQRVTLRCSPRSGDLSVYWYQQSLDQGLQFLIQYYNGEERAKGNILERFSAQQFPDLHSELNLSSLELGDSALYFCASSVTPSGGTDTQYFGPGTRLTVL.